Listed here are 21 T cell receptor beta chains from one sample, sequenced in a study of blood T cell repertoires in COVID-19. Clones were read by immunoSEQ multiplex PCR, and TCRdb kept only the in-frame ones, dropping some. This table has roughly 200,000 clones, 88% appearing once. Sample: PBMCs or T cells enriched from blood (not recorded which). The receptor source for this set is a woman aged 25-40 years who had recovered from COVID-19.

V gene TRBV7-9 combines with J gene TRBJ2-7; TRBD1 agrees at 7 bases. Germline V gene data show CDR1 as SEHNR and CDR2 as FQNEAQ (reference sequence). The CDR3 length is 16 residues. J gave up 3 bases and V 5 bases, and 13 bases lay outside the gene matches. The CDR3 here is CASSPRTPDRNYEQYF. The CDR3 DNA follows: TGTGCCAGCAGCCCCCGAACCCCGGACAGGAACTACGAGCAGTACTTC.

This chain uses TRBV5-8 with TRBJ1-2; D not resolved. The CDR3 contains 15 residues. Trimming left V 3 bases short and J 0 bases short, with 12 bases between. Germline CDR1 reads SGHTS; CDR2 reads YDEGEE. This chain's CDR3 is CASSSGQRTNYGYTF. The CDR3 bases are TGTGCCAGCAGCTCAGGCCAGAGAACTAACTATGGCTACACCTTC.

This clone was picked up many times. This chain uses TRBV11-2 with TRBJ1-1; D remains unclear. This CDR3 region has 14 residues. The V end lost 3 bases, the J end lost 3 bases, and 11 bases lay between the germline ends. The germline gives CDR1 SGHAT, CDR2 FQNNGV. CDR3 in amino acids: CASSLTGRDTEAFF. The CDR3 nucleotides read TGTGCCAGCAGCTTGACGGGAAGAGACACTGAAGCTTTCTTT.

The genes are TRBV25-1 and TRBJ2-7, with D maybe TRBD2 (5 bases). There are 14 residues in the CDR3. The ends were cut back, 6 bases at V and 2 bases at J, with 14 bases in the middle. CDR1 and CDR2 (germline): MGHDK, SYGVNS. The CDR3 DNA reads as TGTGCCAGCAGCGACTCTGGAGGTCCCTACGAGCAGTACTTC. Its translation: CASSDSGGPYEQYF.

This rearrangement joins TRBV19 to TRBJ1-3; weak D call: TRBD1 (6 bases). This CDR3 is 15 amino acids long. The V end lost 5 bases, the J end lost 2 bases, and 13 bases lay between the germline ends. In germline, CDR1 is LNHDA, CDR2 SQIVND (reference sequence). The CDR3 protein is CASSVGQLAGNTIYF. DNA of the CDR3: TGTGCCAGTAGTGTTGGACAGCTGGCTGGAAACACCATATATTTT.

The J gene is TRBJ1-2, the V gene TRBV3-1 (or the pseudogene TRBV3-2), with D unclear. CDR1 and CDR2 from the germline V gene are LGHDT and YNNKEL (reference sequence). There are 13 residues in the CDR3. V shed 4 bases and J shed 7 bases, with 13 bases lying between them. For the CDR3, the DNA is TGTGCCAGCAGCCTCCTCCGTTCGGGTGGCTACACCTTC. Protein: CASSLLRSGGYTF.

CDR3: CASSLERPGEKLFF. CDR3 nucleotide sequence: TGTGCCAGCAGCTTAGAGCGCCCTGGGGAAAAACTGTTTTTT. The chain links TRBV7-2 to TRBJ1-4; D is ambiguous. This CDR3 has 14 residues. Trimming took 1 base from V and 8 from J, leaving 11 bases between them. Per germline, CDR1 SGHTA and CDR2 FQGNSA.

This rearrangement joins TRBV6-2 or TRBV6-3 to TRBJ2-1; TRBD2 matches 8 bases. The trim removed 0 bases at V and 9 bases at J, leaving 4 bases unmatched. Germline-derived CDR1 and CDR2 are MNHEY and SVGEGT. This CDR3 spans 14 amino acids. In nucleotides, the CDR3 is TGTGCCAGCAGTTACTCTGAGACTAGCGTTGAGCAGTTCTTC. Amino acids: CASSYSETSVEQFF.

The CDR3 DNA reads TGTGCCAGCAGTTTATTAGCCCGACAGGGGAACTATGGCTACACCTTC. Protein sequence: CASSLLARQGNYGYTF. The chain recombines TRBV27 with TRBJ1-2, with TRBD1 identical over 8 bases. Germline V gives CDR1 MNHEY, CDR2 SMNVEV (reference sequence). This CDR3 contains 16 residues. V trimming: 1 base; J trimming: 2 bases; junction bases outside the gene matches: 6.

The chain uses TRBV6-5 and TRBJ1-5; possible D gene TRBD1, 6 bases. This CDR3 has 14 amino acids. Trimming stripped 6 bases from V and 7 bases from J, with 16 bases between. The germline V gene has CDR1 MNHEY and CDR2 SVGAGI. The CDR3 is CASSPRGSIQPQHF. Here the CDR3 DNA reads TGTGCCAGCAGCCCCAGGGGCAGCATCCAGCCCCAGCATTTT.

The chain combines TRBV4-3 with TRBJ1-2; TRBD1 matches 12 bases. V was clipped by 0 bases and J by 5 bases; unmatched bases: 7. Germline CDR1 and CDR2: LGHNA and YSLEER. This CDR3 has 17 amino acids. The CDR3 spells CASSQDLGQGAWYGYTF. CDR3 in DNA: TGCGCCAGCAGCCAAGATCTGGGACAGGGGGCTTGGTATGGCTACACCTTC.

The J gene is TRBJ2-1, the V gene TRBV19; 11 bases match TRBD2. This CDR3 comprises 14 residues. The V segment lost 7 bases and the J segment 5 bases; nucleotides outside the gene matches: 4. Germline lookup yields CDR1 LNHDA and CDR2 SQIVND (reference sequence). The CDR3 nucleotides read TGTGCCAGTACATTGACTAGCGGGGACAATGAGCAGTTCTTC. Protein product: CASTLTSGDNEQFF.

This clone turned up a few times. The rearrangement uses TRBV21-1 and TRBJ1-2; the DNA was not compared with TRBD1, the D call given in the table. TRBV21-1 is a pseudogene locus. This CDR3 spans 16 amino acids. CDR3 DNA sequence: TGTGCCAGCAGCAAAACGGGACAGCTCCTTAAGGCTGGCTACACCTTC. Its protein is CASSKTGQLLKAGYTF.

A single count supports this clone. This chain links TRBV7-9 with TRBJ1-4; no definite D call. The V end was cut by 5 bases, the J end by 6 bases, with 10 bases between. Germline loops: CDR1 SEHNR, CDR2 FQNEAQ (reference sequence). The CDR3 spans 13 residues. DNA of the CDR3: TGTGCCAGCAGCCTCGGGGTGGATGAAAAACTGTTTTTT. Residues: CASSLGVDEKLFF. Full variable domain (outside the CDR3, taken from reference TRBV7-9 and TRBJ1-4): DTGVSQNPRHKITKRGQNVTFRCDPISEHNRLYWYRQTLGQGPEFLTYFQNEAQLEKSRLLSDRFSAERPKGSFSTLEIQRTEQGDSAMYLCASSLGVDEKLFFGSGTQLSVL.

The chain links TRBV23-1 to TRBJ2-7, with TRBD2 matching 7 bases. TRBV23-1 is labeled an ORF, and its function is uncertain. V was pared by 0 bases and J by 5 bases, with 4 bases of the junction left unmatched. The CDR3 loop spans 14 amino acids. For the CDR3, the DNA is TGCGCCAGCAGTCAATCGGGGGGGTCCCACGAGCAGTACTTC. Encoded protein: CASSQSGGSHEQYF.

This rearrangement joins TRBV6-5 to TRBJ1-1; perhaps TRBD1 as D (6 bases). CDR1 and CDR2 (germline): MNHEY, SVGAGI. V was clipped by 6 bases and J by 6 bases, with 17 bases between them. This CDR3 is built from 14 residues. This CDR3 is CASSTQGGKAEAFF. As DNA, the CDR3 is TGTGCCAGCAGCACCCAAGGGGGTAAGGCTGAAGCTTTCTTT.

This chain uses TRBV13 with TRBJ1-1; D gene uncertain. The CDR3 is 13 amino acids. Trimming cost V 5 bases and J 3 bases, with 10 bases left between them. CDR1 is PRHDT, CDR2 FYEKMQ, per germline (reference sequence). CDR3 sequence: CASSPRRDTEAFF. CDR3 bases: TGTGCCAGCAGCCCGCGCCGGGACACTGAAGCTTTCTTT.

The chain combines TRBV27 with TRBJ1-4; 7 positions match TRBD1. The CDR3 runs 15 residues. In germline, CDR1 is MNHEY, CDR2 SMNVEV (reference sequence). Trimming took 4 bases from V and 1 from J; bases not matched to a gene: 3. CDR3 sequence: CASSSRGRTNEKLFF. The CDR3 DNA reads as TGTGCCAGCAGTTCGAGGGGGCGAACTAATGAAAAACTGTTTTTT.

The chain couples TRBV19 to TRBJ1-5; D is perhaps TRBD1 (6 bases). Germline V gives CDR1 LNHDA, CDR2 SQIVND (reference sequence). V was clipped by 5 bases and J by 1 base, with 12 bases between them. The CDR3 covers 15 residues. The CDR3 nucleotides read TGTGCCAGTAGTCCCGTGGGGGCCAGCAATCAGCCCCAGCATTTT. It codes for CASSPVGASNQPQHF.

The chain has TRBV5-1 and TRBJ1-2; a weak D match, TRBD1 (6 bases). This CDR3 spans 13 amino acids. The germline gives CDR1 SGHRS, CDR2 YFSETQ. V was pared by 5 bases and J by 3 bases, with 11 bases between. CDR3 nucleotides: TGCGCCAGCAGACAGGGTTTCTACTATGGCTACACCTTC. Translation gives CASRQGFYYGYTF.

This clone showed up just once. The chain employs TRBV7-2 and TRBJ1-2; D remains ambiguous. CDR1 is SGHTA and CDR2 is FQGNSA in the germline V gene. V was clipped by 10 bases and J by 3 bases, with 15 bases between them. The CDR3 consists of 13 residues. CDR3 DNA sequence: TGTGCCACCAAGAGAGGGTTGGACTATGGCTACACCTTC. This encodes CATKRGLDYGYTF.